This TCR beta chain was recorded in a study of technical replicates of blood from a few donors. The CDR3 has 16 residues. The germline V gene has CDR1 SGHRS and CDR2 YFSETQ. V was cut by 0 bases and J by 3 bases, with 12 bases left in between. Generated by immunoSEQ multiplex PCR, the TCRdb table keeps only in-frame clones and is missing some. This table holds 80,000 to 100,000 clones, about 96% found once. Sequenced input: T cells isolated from PBMCs. The TCR was taken from a human donor in good health. This chain joins TRBV5-1 and TRBJ2-2, with a possible D match to TRBD2 (7 bases). CDR3: CASSLEGGVDTGELFF. As DNA, the CDR3 is TGCGCCAGCAGCTTGGAGGGGGGGGTCGACACCGGGGAGCTGTTTTTT.